What follows describes a single T cell receptor beta chain. No antigen is known for it. A much bigger clone sits one base away, suggesting this may be a read error. This entry belongs to a study of T-cell reconstitution after alpha-beta-depleted transplantation in children. Study outcomes and limitations: The origin of alpha-beta T cells about two months after transplant was reportedly several hundred expanded graft clones. It was newly produced T cells that mostly accounted for T-cell counts and diversity one year after transplant. Where some patients showed high TCRbeta diversity at day 60, it came from recipient T cells and thymic progenitors that had survived.

The CDR3 length is 15 residues. Preparation of the TCRbeta library was carried out with unique molecular identifiers. TCRdb ran MiXCR on the PCR reads and lists one entry per CDR3 protein. The sample contains over 45,000 distinct CDR3 sequences, 44% of which appear only once. Specimen: PBMCs, mostly from graft donor cells, collected 360 days after TCRalphabeta/CD19-depleted stem cell transplant. This chain uses TRBV12-3 or TRBV12-4 with TRBJ2-3; TRBD2 agrees at 8 bases. The TCR sequence derives from a male patient between 5 and 17 years old who had a stem cell transplant for acute lymphoblastic leukemia, so the T cells may come from the graft donor. CDR3 bases: TGTGCCAGCAGCTCGCTCGGGGGGGGCACAGATATGCAGTATTTT. It codes for CASSSLGGGTDMQYF.